This entry lists 16 T cell receptor beta chains sequenced from one sample in a study of cytomegalovirus exposure and HLA in healthy donors. The PCR contained 60 Vbeta and 13 Jbeta primers. Method: immunoSEQ multiplex PCR; TCRdb's copy keeps in-frame clones and lacks some. This sample yields about 130,000 clones, of which 60% to 80% are seen a single time; around 7.2% belongs to the top ten. The material sequenced was PBMCs. Receptors were obtained from a male donor in good health and CMV-seronegative.

The gene calls are TRBV5-1 and TRBJ1-1; weak D call: TRBD1 (6 bases). Per the germline V gene, CDR1 is SGHRS and CDR2 is YFSETQ. V lost 0 bases and J 1 base, leaving 7 bases between the germline ends. The CDR3 runs 14 residues. CDR3 sequence: CASSLEGGNTEAFF. CDR3 bases: TGCGCCAGCAGCTTGGAAGGGGGGAACACTGAAGCTTTCTTT.

The genes are TRBV2 and TRBJ2-2; 9 nucleotides match TRBD1. Trimming at V came to 5 bases and at J to 6 bases, leaving 4 bases not matched to a gene. The CDR3 loop spans 14 amino acids. CDR1 and CDR2 (germline): SNHLY, FYNNEI. Here the CDR3 reads CASSRDRAPGELFF. In DNA form, the CDR3 reads TGTGCCAGCAGTAGGGACAGGGCCCCCGGGGAGCTGTTTTTT.

The CDR3 nucleotides read TGTGCCAGCTCACTAGGGACAGCTCGGGGAGGCGAAAAACTGTTTTTT. Its translation is CASSLGTARGGEKLFF. The V call is TRBV18, the J call TRBJ1-4; 7 bases agree with TRBD1. Germline V gene sequence: CDR1 KGHSH, CDR2 LQKENI. The CDR3 totals 16 residues. Trimming took 4 bases from V and 8 from J; bases not matched to a gene: 13.

This clone occurred once. The chain couples TRBV2 to TRBJ1-5, with 7 bases matching TRBD1. The germline gives CDR1 SNHLY, CDR2 FYNNEI. This CDR3 has 14 amino acids. Trimming cost V 5 bases and J 3 bases; bases outside gene matches: 4. The CDR3 region has the DNA TGTGCCAGCAGTAGGGACAGCTACAATCAGCCCCAGCATTTT. Protein sequence: CASSRDSYNQPQHF. Full variable domain (rest looked up from reference TRBV2 and TRBJ1-5): EPEVTQTPSHQVTQMGQEVILRCVPISNHLYFYWYRQILGQKVEFLVSFYNNEISEKSEIFDDQFSVERPDGSNFTLKIRSTKLEDSAMYFCASSRDSYNQPQHFGDGTRLSIL.

J is TRBJ1-1 and V is TRBV4-2, with 10 bases matching TRBD1. Germline V gene lookup returns CDR1 LGHNA and CDR2 YNFKEQ. This CDR3 has 18 residues. V lost 3 bases to trimming and J lost 2 bases; unmatched junction nucleotides: 12. As DNA, the CDR3 is TGTGCCAGCAGCCAGGTTATTCCGACAGGGGGCAAAAACACTGAAGCTTTCTTT. Translation gives CASSQVIPTGGKNTEAFF.

This clone has a single count. The chain joins TRBV5-1 to TRBJ2-1, with TRBD2 matching 9 bases. This CDR3 is built from 16 residues. The ends lost 5 bases at V and 4 bases at J; junction bases unmatched: 10. CDR1 and CDR2 from the germline V gene are SGHRS and YFSETQ. The CDR3 loop is CASSNIAGVMYNEQFF. CDR3 DNA sequence: TGCGCCAGCAGTAATATAGCGGGAGTGATGTACAATGAGCAGTTCTTC.

This clone was picked up a small number of times. This chain links TRBV5-5 with TRBJ2-1; 9 bases fit TRBD2. Germline-derived CDR1 and CDR2 are SGHKS and YYEKEE (reference sequence). The trim removed 2 bases at V and 7 bases at J, leaving 7 bases unmatched. The length of the CDR3 is 15 residues. The CDR3 loop is CASSFTSGPGNEQFF. For the CDR3, the DNA is TGTGCCAGCAGCTTTACTAGCGGGCCTGGGAATGAGCAGTTCTTC.

A few counts support this clone. The V and J genes are TRBV2 and TRBJ2-4, with D perhaps matching TRBD1 (6 bases). Germline V gene sequence: CDR1 SNHLY, CDR2 FYNNEI. The CDR3 is made up of 13 amino acids. Trimming pared 10 bases from V and 10 bases from J, leaving 20 bases between. CDR3 in DNA: TGTGCCACCTCCCTCGGACAGATGGATATTCAGTACTTC. Translated: CATSLGQMDIQYF.

The chain employs TRBV6-1 and TRBJ1-4, with a possible D match to TRBD1 (5 bases). V was shortened by 1 base and J by 8 bases, with 11 bases between the two germline ends. Looked up from germline, CDR1 is MNHNS and CDR2 is SASEGT. The CDR3 spans 14 residues. The CDR3 spells CASSEGGLMEKLFF. CDR3 coding DNA: TGTGCCAGCAGTGAAGGGGGCCTCATGGAAAAACTGTTTTTT.

This chain joins TRBV9 and TRBJ2-7; 7 nucleotides align to TRBD1. CDR1 is SGDLS, CDR2 YYNGEE, per germline. The CDR3 covers 14 residues. V dropped 0 bases and J dropped 3; count of bases not matched to a gene: 3. CDR3 region: CASSVGTGDYEQYF. DNA of the CDR3: TGTGCCAGCAGCGTAGGAACAGGGGACTACGAGCAGTACTTC.

The chain couples TRBV7-8 to TRBJ1-1, with no clear D. There are 14 residues in the CDR3. Germline V lookup: CDR1 SGHVS, CDR2 FQNEAQ. Trimming pared 1 base from V and 1 base from J, leaving 7 bases between. In DNA, the CDR3 is TGTGCCAGCAGCTTAGTACGGGAGAACACTGAAGCTTTCTTT. Protein sequence: CASSLVRENTEAFF.

Note on this clone: Compared with germline, one end of the junction differs, possibly owing to a read error. The gene calls are TRBV7-9 and TRBJ2-7; tentatively, D is TRBD1 (6 bases). CDR1 and CDR2 (germline): SEHNR, FQNEAQ (reference sequence). The CDR3 covers 15 residues. CDR3: CSSSSHSDRNYEQYF. CDR3 in DNA: TGTTCCAGCAGCTCCCATTCTGACAGGAACTACGAGCAGTACTTC.

The chain has TRBV2 and TRBJ2-7; D gene unclear. Germline assignment: CDR1 SNHLY and CDR2 FYNNEI. This CDR3 is 13 amino acids long. The CDR3 protein is CVCKEKAAYEQYF. In nucleotides, the CDR3 is TGTGTCTGCAAGGAGAAGGCGGCATACGAGCAGTACTTC.

The rearrangement uses TRBV7-3 and TRBJ2-1; TRBD2 matches at 11 bases. The junction had 5 bases not matched to a gene; V was cut back by 5 bases and J by 5 bases. From germline, CDR1 is SGHTA and CDR2 FQGTGA. The CDR3 has 15 residues. CDR3 amino acids: CASSPSGGRNNEQFF. CDR3 DNA: TGTGCCAGCAGCCCTAGCGGGGGGCGAAACAATGAGCAGTTCTTC.

This clone has a handful of counts. This chain connects TRBV6-6 to TRBJ1-1, with D uncertain. The CDR3 consists of 13 residues. V was cut by 6 bases and J by 4 bases, with 12 bases left in between. Germline-derived CDR1 and CDR2 are MNHNY and SVGAGI (reference sequence). This chain's CDR3 is CASRPGGGTEAFF. CDR3 DNA sequence: TGTGCCAGCAGGCCGGGAGGCGGCACTGAAGCTTTCTTT.

The gene calls are TRBV30 and TRBJ2-5; D is unresolved. The V gene's germline CDR1 is GTSNPN and CDR2 SVGIG (reference sequence). Trimming pared 2 bases from V and 5 bases from J, leaving 9 bases between. The CDR3 loop spans 12 amino acids. CDR3 sequence reads: CAWSYGLETQYF. CDR3 in DNA: TGTGCCTGGAGTTACGGGTTGGAGACCCAGTACTTC. Full variable domain (outside the CDR3, taken from reference TRBV30 and TRBJ2-5): SQTIHQWPATLVQPVGSPLSLECTVEGTSNPNLYWYRQAAGRGLQLLFYSVGIGQISSEVPQNLSASRPQDRQFILSSKKLLLSDSGFYLCAWSYGLETQYFGPGTRLLVL.